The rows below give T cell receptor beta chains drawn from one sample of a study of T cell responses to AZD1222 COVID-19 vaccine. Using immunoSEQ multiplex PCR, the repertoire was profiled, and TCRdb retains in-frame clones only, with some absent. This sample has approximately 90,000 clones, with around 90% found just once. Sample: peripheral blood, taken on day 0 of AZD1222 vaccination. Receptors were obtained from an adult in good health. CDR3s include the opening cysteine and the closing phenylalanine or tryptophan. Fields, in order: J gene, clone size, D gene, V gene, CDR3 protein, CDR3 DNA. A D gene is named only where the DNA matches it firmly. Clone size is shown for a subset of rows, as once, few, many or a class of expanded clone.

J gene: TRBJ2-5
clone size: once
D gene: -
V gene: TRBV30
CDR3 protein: CAWSVGGRETQYF
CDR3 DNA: TGTGCCTGGAGTGTGGGGGGCCGGGAGACCCAGTACTTC

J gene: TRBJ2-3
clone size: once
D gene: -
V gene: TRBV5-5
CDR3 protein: CASSHALDTDTQYF
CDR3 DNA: TGTGCCAGCAGTCACGCACTCGACACAGATACGCAGTATTTT

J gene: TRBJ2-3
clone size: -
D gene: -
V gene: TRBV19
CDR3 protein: CASSRALADTQYF
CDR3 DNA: TGTGCCAGTAGCCGGGCCCTGGCAGATACGCAGTATTTT

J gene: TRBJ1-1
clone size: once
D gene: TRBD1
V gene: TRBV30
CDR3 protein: CALERVGQVNTEAFF
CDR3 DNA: TGTGCCCTGGAGAGGGTGGGACAGGTTAACACTGAAGCTTTCTTT

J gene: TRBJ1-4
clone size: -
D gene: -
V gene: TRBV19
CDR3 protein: CASSTQAANEKLFF
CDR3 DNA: TGTGCCAGTAGTACCCAAGCAGCTAATGAAAAACTGTTTTTT

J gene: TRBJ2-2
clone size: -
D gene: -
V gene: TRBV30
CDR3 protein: CALEWTGELFF
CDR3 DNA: TGTGCCCTGGAGTGGACCGGGGAGCTGTTTTTT

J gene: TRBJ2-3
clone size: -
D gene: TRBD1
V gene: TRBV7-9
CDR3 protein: CASRSGTGTLGDTQYF
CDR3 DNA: TGTGCCAGCAGATCCGGGACAGGGACCCTGGGAGATACGCAGTATTTT

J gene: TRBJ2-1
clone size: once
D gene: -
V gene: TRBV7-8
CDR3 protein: CASSSEGGDRPEQFF
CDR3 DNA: TGTGCCAGCAGCTCCGAGGGGGGGGACAGGCCGGAGCAGTTCTTC

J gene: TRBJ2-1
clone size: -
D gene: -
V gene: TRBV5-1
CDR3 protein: CASSSLRGAREQFF
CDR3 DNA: TGCGCCAGCAGCTCGCTCAGGGGGGCGAGAGAGCAGTTCTTC

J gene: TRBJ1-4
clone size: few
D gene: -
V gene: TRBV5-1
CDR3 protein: CASSTGQNNEKLFF
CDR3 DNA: TGCGCCAGCTCGACAGGCCAGAACAATGAAAAACTGTTTTTT

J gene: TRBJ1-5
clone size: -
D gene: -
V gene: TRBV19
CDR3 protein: CASSIVLWNQPQHF
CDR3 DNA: TGTGCCAGTAGTATAGTTCTTTGGAATCAGCCCCAGCATTTT

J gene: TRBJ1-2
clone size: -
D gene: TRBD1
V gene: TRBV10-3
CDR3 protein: CAISESRTGSDGYTF
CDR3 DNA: TGTGCCATCAGTGAGTCGCGGACAGGGAGTGATGGCTACACCTTC

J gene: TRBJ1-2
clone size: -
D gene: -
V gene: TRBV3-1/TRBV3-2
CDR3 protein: CASSLTGWHTF
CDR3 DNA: TGTGCCAGCAGCCTTACTGGTTGGCACACCTTC

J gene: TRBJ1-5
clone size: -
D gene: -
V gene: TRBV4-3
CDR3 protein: CASSQDWGSNQPQHF
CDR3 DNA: TGCGCCAGCAGCCAAGATTGGGGAAGCAATCAGCCCCAGCATTTT

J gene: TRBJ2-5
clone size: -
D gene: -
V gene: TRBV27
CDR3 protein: CASRRLGEWKETQYF
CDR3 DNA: TGTGCCAGCAGGCGCCTCGGGGAGTGGAAAGAGACCCAGTACTTC

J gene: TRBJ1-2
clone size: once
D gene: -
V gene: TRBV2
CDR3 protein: CASRRKFSYTF
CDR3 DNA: TGTGCCAGCAGACGCAAGTTTAGCTACACCTTC

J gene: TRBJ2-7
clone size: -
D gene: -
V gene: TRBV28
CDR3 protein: CASSSPAEVYEQYF
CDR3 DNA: TGTGCCAGCAGTTCCCCCGCTGAAGTGTACGAGCAGTACTTC

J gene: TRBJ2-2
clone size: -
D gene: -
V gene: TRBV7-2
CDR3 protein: CASSLHYNTGELFF
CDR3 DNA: TGTGCCAGCAGCTTACATTATAACACCGGGGAGCTGTTTTTT

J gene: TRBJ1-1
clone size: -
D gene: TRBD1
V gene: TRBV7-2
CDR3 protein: CASSPRTGMNTEAFF
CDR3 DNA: TGTGCCAGCAGCCCGAGGACAGGGATGAACACTGAAGCTTTCTTT

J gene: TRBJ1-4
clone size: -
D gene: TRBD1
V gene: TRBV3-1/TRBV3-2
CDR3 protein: CASSRMTGAGEKLFF
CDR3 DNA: TGTGCCAGCAGCCGTATGACAGGGGCGGGCGAAAAACTGTTTTTT

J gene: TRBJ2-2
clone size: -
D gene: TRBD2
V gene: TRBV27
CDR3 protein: CASSLRSGRDTGELFF
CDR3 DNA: TGTGCCAGCAGTTTACGTAGCGGGAGGGACACCGGGGAGCTGTTTTTT

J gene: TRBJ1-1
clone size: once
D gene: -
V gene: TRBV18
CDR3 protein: CASSSDSEAFF
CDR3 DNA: TGTGCCAGCTCATCGGACAGCGAAGCTTTCTTT

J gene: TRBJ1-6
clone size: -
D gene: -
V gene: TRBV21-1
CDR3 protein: CASSNQRGQSFLVDPLRYSPLHF
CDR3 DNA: TGTGCCAGCAGCAACCAACGGGGCCAGTCCTTCCTGGTGGATCCCCTCCGATATTCACCCCTCCACTTT

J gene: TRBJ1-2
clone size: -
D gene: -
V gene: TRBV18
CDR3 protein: CASGSYPGGDGYTF
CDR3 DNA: TGTGCCAGCGGAAGTTACCCCGGGGGTGATGGCTACACCTTC

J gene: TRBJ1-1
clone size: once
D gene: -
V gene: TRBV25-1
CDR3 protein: CASSEWGTGNTEAFF
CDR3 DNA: TGTGCCAGCAGTGAATGGGGGACGGGGAACACTGAAGCTTTCTTT

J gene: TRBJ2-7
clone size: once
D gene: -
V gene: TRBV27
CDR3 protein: CATAGLALNEQYF
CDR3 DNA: TGTGCCACCGCGGGGCTAGCCCTCAACGAGCAGTACTTC

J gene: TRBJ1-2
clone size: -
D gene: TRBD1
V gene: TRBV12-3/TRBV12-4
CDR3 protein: CASMGQLNYGYTF
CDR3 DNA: TGTGCCAGCATGGGACAGCTTAACTATGGCTACACCTTC

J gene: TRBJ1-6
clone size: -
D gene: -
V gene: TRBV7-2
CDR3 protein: CASSLYLGTQNNSPLHF
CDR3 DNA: TGTGCCAGCAGCCTCTACCTCGGGACACAAAATAATTCACCCCTCCACTTT

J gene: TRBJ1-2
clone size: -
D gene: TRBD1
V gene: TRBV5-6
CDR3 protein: CASSLFQTGGGLNYGYTF
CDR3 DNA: TGTGCCAGCAGCTTGTTTCAGACAGGGGGAGGCCTAAACTATGGCTACACCTTC

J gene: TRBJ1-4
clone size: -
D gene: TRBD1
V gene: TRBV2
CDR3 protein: CASRAVGTGGGKLFF
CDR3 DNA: TGTGCCAGCAGGGCCGTGGGGACAGGGGGAGGGAAACTGTTTTTT